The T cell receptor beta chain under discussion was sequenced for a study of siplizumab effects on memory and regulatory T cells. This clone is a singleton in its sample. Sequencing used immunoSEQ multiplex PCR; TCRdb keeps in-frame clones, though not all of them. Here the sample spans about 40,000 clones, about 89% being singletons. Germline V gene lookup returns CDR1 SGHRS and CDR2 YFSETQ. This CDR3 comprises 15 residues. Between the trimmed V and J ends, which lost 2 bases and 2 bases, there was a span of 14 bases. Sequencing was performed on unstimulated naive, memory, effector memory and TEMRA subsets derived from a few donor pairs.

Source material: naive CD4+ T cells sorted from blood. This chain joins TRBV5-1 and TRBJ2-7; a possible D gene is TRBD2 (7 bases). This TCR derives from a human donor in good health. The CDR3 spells CASSFGGGGPYEQYF. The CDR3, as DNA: TGCGCCAGCAGCTTTGGGGGGGGCGGACCCTACGAGCAGTACTTC. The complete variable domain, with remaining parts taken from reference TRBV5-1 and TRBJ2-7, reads KAGVTQTPRYLIKTRGQQVTLSCSPISGHRSVSWYQQTPGQGLQFLFEYFSETQRNKGNFPGRFSGRQFSNSRSEMNVSTLELGDSALYLCASSFGGGGPYEQYFGPGTRLTVT.